These 24 T cell receptor beta chains originate from one sample sequenced in a study of blood T cell repertoires in COVID-19. The table came from immunoSEQ multiplex PCR; TCRdb's copy has only in-frame clones and leaves some out. The sample has about 120,000 clones; roughly four fifths are singletons. Sequencing used peripheral blood. These receptors were taken from a human donor in a cohort sampled during active COVID-19.

V gene TRBV3-1 (or the pseudogene TRBV3-2) combines with J gene TRBJ1-6, with a tentative D call TRBD1 (6 bases). Germline V gives CDR1 LGHDT, CDR2 YNNKEL (reference sequence). Trimming stripped 3 bases from V and 7 bases from J, with 10 bases between. There are 14 residues in the CDR3. The CDR3 DNA reads as TGTGCCAGCAGCCACCCCGGACAGAATTCACCCCTCCACTTT. Translated: CASSHPGQNSPLHF.

The V and J genes are TRBV7-2 and TRBJ2-3, with 13 bases lining up with TRBD2. The CDR3 is 15 residues long. Germline V gene data show CDR1 as SGHTA and CDR2 as FQGNSA. With V trimmed by 4 bases and J by 7 bases, 5 bases remained unmatched. The CDR3 reads CASSWTSGGLNTQYF. The CDR3 DNA is TGTGCCAGCAGCTGGACTAGCGGGGGATTGAATACGCAGTATTTT.

This rearrangement joins TRBV6-5 to TRBJ2-7; the match to TRBD1 covers 8 bases. This CDR3 has 14 residues. V lost 8 bases to trimming and J lost 1 base; unmatched junction nucleotides: 7. Germline V lookup: CDR1 MNHEY, CDR2 SVGAGI. The DNA for the CDR3 is TGTGCCAGCGGAAGACAGGGGACATCCTACGAGCAGTACTTC. This encodes CASGRQGTSYEQYF.

The rearrangement links TRBV7-9 to TRBJ2-7, with D possibly TRBD1 on 6 matching bases. V lost 2 bases and J 2 bases, leaving 22 bases between the germline ends. CDR3 length equals 18 residues. The germline gives CDR1 SEHNR, CDR2 FQNEAQ (reference sequence). This CDR3 reads CASSLTRSHRDRTYEQYF. CDR3 nucleotide sequence: TGTGCCAGCAGCTTAACCCGATCGCACCGAGACAGGACCTACGAGCAGTACTTC.

The chain employs TRBV7-8 and TRBJ2-5; the D is unclear. V gave up 5 bases and J gave up 0 bases, with 4 bases separating them. Germline assignment: CDR1 SGHVS and CDR2 FQNEAQ. The CDR3 loop spans 12 amino acids. The CDR3 bases are TGTGCCAGCAGCCGCGACCAAGAGACCCAGTACTTC. It translates to CASSRDQETQYF. Full variable domain (missing parts from reference TRBV7-8 and TRBJ2-5): GAGVSQSPRYKVAKRGQDVALRCDPISGHVSLFWYQQALGQGPEFLTYFQNEAQLDKSGLPSDRFFAERPEGSVSTLKIQRTQQEDSAVYLCASSRDQETQYFGPGTRLLVL.

The chain has TRBV3-1 (or the pseudogene TRBV3-2) and TRBJ2-3; 11 bases align to TRBD2. This CDR3 is built from 17 residues. Germline values: CDR1 LGHDT, CDR2 YNNKEL (reference sequence). V lost 0 bases to trimming and J lost 1 base; unmatched junction nucleotides: 3. The CDR3 reads CASSQDFSGGGTDTQYF. CDR3 in DNA: TGTGCCAGCAGCCAAGATTTTAGCGGGGGGGGCACAGATACGCAGTATTTT.

V is TRBV6-2 or TRBV6-3 and J is TRBJ2-2; 9 positions agree with TRBD2. In germline, CDR1 is MNHEY, CDR2 SVGEGT. The CDR3 is 19 residues long. V shed 6 bases, J shed 6 bases, and the junction held 20 bases outside the gene matches. CDR3 amino acids: CASSHAPGGGGASAGELFF. The CDR3 region has the DNA TGTGCCAGCAGCCACGCGCCCGGGGGCGGGGGGGCCTCCGCCGGGGAGCTGTTTTTT.

V usage is TRBV11-2 and J usage is TRBJ2-2, with 9 bases lining up with TRBD1. Germline V CDR1 and CDR2: SGHAT, FQNNGV. V dropped 4 bases and J dropped 4; count of bases not matched to a gene: 7. CDR3 length: 16 amino acids. In DNA form, the CDR3 reads TGTGCCAGCAGCTCTAACAGGGGGCAGTTCACCGGGGAGCTGTTTTTT. It specifies CASSSNRGQFTGELFF.

This sequence joins TRBV28 and TRBJ1-6; perhaps TRBD1 as D (5 bases). Trimming took 4 bases from V and 4 from J, leaving 14 bases between them. The CDR3 is made up of 16 amino acids. Per the germline V gene, CDR1 is MDHEN and CDR2 is SYDVKM. The CDR3 DNA sequence: TGTGCCAGCAGTTCGGCGCGGGGCACGTATAATTCACCCCTCCACTTT. It translates to CASSSARGTYNSPLHF.

The chain carries TRBV4-1 and TRBJ1-5; D remains unclear. Germline V gene sequence: CDR1 MGHRA, CDR2 YSYEKL. The ends were cut back, 0 bases at V and 0 bases at J, with 6 bases in the middle. This CDR3 is 15 amino acids long. This CDR3 is CASSQDAVSNQPQHF. The CDR3 DNA reads as TGCGCCAGCAGCCAAGACGCAGTTAGCAATCAGCCCCAGCATTTT.

This clone has a handful of counts. The chain has TRBV5-1 and TRBJ2-7; 7 bases are shared with TRBD2. CDR1 and CDR2 from the germline V gene are SGHRS and YFSETQ. This CDR3 has 16 amino acids. The V and J ends lost 5 bases and 3 bases, in that order; junction bases with no gene match: 14. The DNA for the CDR3 is TGCGCCAGCAGTTTAGGAGCGGGGCCCAGCAACTACGAGCAGTACTTC. This translates into CASSLGAGPSNYEQYF.

V is TRBV9 and J is TRBJ2-5; possible D gene TRBD2, 5 bases. From germline, CDR1 is SGDLS and CDR2 YYNGEE. The CDR3 covers 15 residues. Trimming took off 1 base at V and 5 bases at J, with 15 bases between the two ends. CDR3: CASSVTGTRWETQYF. Here the CDR3 DNA reads TGTGCCAGCAGCGTAACCGGCACTAGATGGGAGACCCAGTACTTC. Full variable domain (missing parts from reference TRBV9 and TRBJ2-5): DSGVTQTPKHLITATGQRVTLRCSPRSGDLSVYWYQQSLDQGLQFLIQYYNGEERAKGNILERFSAQQFPDLHSELNLSSLELGDSALYFCASSVTGTRWETQYFGPGTRLLVL.

The chain recombines TRBV5-1 with TRBJ2-5, with a tentative D call TRBD1 (6 bases). There are 14 residues in the CDR3. V lost 0 bases and J 4 bases, leaving 10 bases between the germline ends. CDR1 SGHRS and CDR2 YFSETQ come from the germline V gene. Here the CDR3 reads CASSLAQGRETQYF. In DNA, the CDR3 is TGCGCCAGCAGCTTGGCACAGGGAAGAGAGACCCAGTACTTC.

The gene calls are TRBV15 and TRBJ2-5, with 7 positions matching TRBD2. V trimming: 3 bases; J trimming: 5 bases; junction bases outside the gene matches: 15. The CDR3 is 17 residues long. Germline-derived CDR1 and CDR2 are LNHNV and YYDKDF (reference sequence). CDR3 in amino acids: CATSRTIAGYSAETQYF. DNA of the CDR3: TGTGCCACCAGCAGGACCATAGCGGGTTATTCTGCTGAGACCCAGTACTTC.

The chain recombines TRBV18 with TRBJ1-4; weak D call: TRBD1 (6 bases). The length of the CDR3 is 14 residues. V was trimmed by 3 bases and J by 5 bases, leaving 10 bases between them. Germline V CDR1 and CDR2: KGHSH, LQKENI. CDR3 residues: CASSPGHPNEKLFF. The CDR3 region has the DNA TGTGCCAGCTCACCGGGACACCCAAATGAAAAACTGTTTTTT.

The gene calls are TRBV7-2 and TRBJ2-1, with TRBD2 identical over 8 bases. With V trimmed by 4 bases and J by 7 bases, 9 bases remained unmatched. CDR1 is SGHTA, CDR2 FQGNSA, per germline. The CDR3 runs 15 residues. The CDR3 nucleotides are TGTGCCAGCAGCTCTCAGACTAGCGTGGGGAATGAGCAGTTCTTC. The encoded protein is CASSSQTSVGNEQFF.

The chain combines TRBV7-2 with TRBJ2-7; 9 positions match TRBD1. This CDR3 contains 15 residues. J gave up 7 bases and V 6 bases, and 13 bases lay outside the gene matches. Germline CDR1 is SGHTA and CDR2 is FQGNSA. The CDR3 DNA follows: TGTGCCAGCAGTGACAACTCCGGGACAGGGATGGAGCAGTACTTC. Translated, it gives CASSDNSGTGMEQYF.

The chain uses TRBV5-1 and TRBJ2-2, with unresolved D. Germline V lookup: CDR1 SGHRS, CDR2 YFSETQ. The CDR3 runs 15 residues. V dropped 8 bases and J dropped 0 bases, with 14 bases sitting between them. CDR3 DNA sequence: TGCGCCAGTAGGCCAGACACTGCGAACACCGGGGAGCTGTTTTTT. As protein: CASRPDTANTGELFF.

The V call is TRBV10-2, the J call TRBJ1-2; TRBD1 aligns across 9 bases. Germline assignment: CDR1 WSHSY and CDR2 SAAADI. Trimming took 4 bases from V and 5 from J; bases not matched to a gene: 2. CDR3 length equals 13 residues. The chain's CDR3 is CASSGTGDYGYTF. The CDR3 bases are TGCGCCAGCAGTGGGACAGGGGATTATGGCTACACCTTC.

This clone has just one count. The chain carries TRBV5-1 and TRBJ2-2; the D gene is possibly TRBD2 (6 bases). The V gene lost 1 base and the J gene lost 7 bases, with 8 bases spanning the gap. The length of the CDR3 is 13 residues. The V gene's germline CDR1 is SGHRS and CDR2 YFSETQ. In DNA, the CDR3 is TGCGCCAGCAGCTTGTCGGGGGACGGGGAGCTGTTTTTT. It specifies CASSLSGDGELFF.

The chain combines TRBV7-9 with TRBJ2-4; 7 bases align to TRBD2. The CDR3 totals 17 residues. Losses at the gene ends were 0 bases for V and 0 bases for J; bases not matched to a gene: 5. Germline loops: CDR1 SEHNR, CDR2 FQNEAQ (reference sequence). CDR3 residues: CASSLAVAGLAKNIQYF. CDR3 DNA: TGTGCCAGCAGCTTAGCCGTAGCGGGCCTAGCCAAAAACATTCAGTACTTC.

The chain has TRBV4-1 and TRBJ1-5, with TRBD1 matching 8 bases. This CDR3 is 15 amino acids long. Per germline, CDR1 MGHRA and CDR2 YSYEKL. V gave up 3 bases and J gave up 5 bases; unmatched junction bases: 6. The CDR3, as DNA: TGCGCCAGCAGCCACGTGACAGGGGAGGATCAGCCCCAGCATTTT. This codes for CASSHVTGEDQPQHF.

This clone was counted a single time. The V and J genes are TRBV3-1 (or the pseudogene TRBV3-2) and TRBJ2-5; 14 nucleotides match TRBD2. The CDR3 sequence is 17 residues long. Trimming at V came to 0 bases and at J to 5 bases, leaving 5 bases not matched to a gene. Germline V CDR1 and CDR2: LGHDT, YNNKEL (reference sequence). In DNA, the CDR3 is TGTGCCAGCAGCCAAGATCGACTAGCGGGGGGGCGGGAGACCCAGTACTTC. This encodes CASSQDRLAGGRETQYF.

This chain uses TRBV18 with TRBJ1-1; a possible D gene is TRBD1 (5 bases). This CDR3 region has 16 residues. Per the germline V gene, CDR1 is KGHSH and CDR2 is LQKENI. With 9 bases removed from V and 3 bases from J, the gap between germline ends came to 23 bases. The CDR3 region is CASYQGIVNTDTEAFF. In nucleotides, the CDR3 is TGTGCCAGTTACCAGGGAATCGTCAATACAGACACTGAAGCTTTCTTT.